This T cell receptor beta chain originates from a study of beta chain features in type 1 diabetes. This clone has a handful of counts. The target antigen is unknown. V lost 1 base to trimming and J lost 3 bases; unmatched junction nucleotides: 5. This CDR3 has 15 amino acids. In germline, CDR1 is LGHNA, CDR2 YNFKEQ. Post-sort purity exceeded 98% for all sorted populations. Isolated RNA was reverse transcribed in full, so expressed TCRB transcripts were sequenced. This table comes from immunoSEQ multiplex PCR, and its TCRdb copy is limited to in-frame clones, with some not included. The table lists 300,000 to 350,000 clones, around an eighth of them singletons. General study points: Among patients with Type 1 diabetes, TCRB CDR3s were moderately but significantly shorter in every one of the four CD4+ subsets.

The sequenced material came from naive CD4+ T cells from blood. The chain combines TRBV4-2 with TRBJ1-2, with 7 bases matching TRBD1. The TCR originated in a woman under 30 with type 1 diabetes. CDR3 nucleotides: TGTGCCAGCAGCCAAGCCCCCGGGACAGACTATGGCTACACCTTC. This sequence encodes CASSQAPGTDYGYTF.